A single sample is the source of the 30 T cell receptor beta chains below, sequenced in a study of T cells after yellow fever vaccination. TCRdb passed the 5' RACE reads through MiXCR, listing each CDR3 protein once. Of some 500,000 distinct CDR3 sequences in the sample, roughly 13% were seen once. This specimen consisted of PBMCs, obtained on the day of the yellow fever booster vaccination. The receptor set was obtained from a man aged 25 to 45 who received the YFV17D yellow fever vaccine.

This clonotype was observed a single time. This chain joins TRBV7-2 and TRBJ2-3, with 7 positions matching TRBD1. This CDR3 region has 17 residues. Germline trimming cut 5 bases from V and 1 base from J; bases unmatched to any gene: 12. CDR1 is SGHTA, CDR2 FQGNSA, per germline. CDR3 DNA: TGTGCCAGCAGCCCGCAAACCGGGACAGCCGGCACAGATACGCAGTATTTT. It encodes CASSPQTGTAGTDTQYF.

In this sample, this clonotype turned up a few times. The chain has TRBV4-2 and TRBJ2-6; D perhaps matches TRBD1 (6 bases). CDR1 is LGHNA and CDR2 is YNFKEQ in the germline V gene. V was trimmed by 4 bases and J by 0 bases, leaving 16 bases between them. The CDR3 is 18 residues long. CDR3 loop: CASSPQAGTRSGANVLTF. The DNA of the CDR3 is TGTGCCAGCAGCCCCCAGGCCGGGACACGCTCTGGGGCCAACGTCCTGACTTTC.

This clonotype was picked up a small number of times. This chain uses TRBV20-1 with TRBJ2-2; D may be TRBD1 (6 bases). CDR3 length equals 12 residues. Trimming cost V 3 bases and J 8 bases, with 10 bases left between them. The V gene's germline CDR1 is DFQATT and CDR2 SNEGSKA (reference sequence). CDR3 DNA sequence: TGCAGTGCTAGCAGGGGTCTAGGGGAGCTGTTTTTT. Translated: CSASRGLGELFF.

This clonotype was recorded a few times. The CDR3 here is CSARIRGRGLNTEAFF. The CDR3 DNA is TGCAGTGCTAGGATCAGGGGGCGAGGGTTAAACACTGAAGCTTTCTTT. The chain couples TRBV20-1 to TRBJ1-1; 8 bases align to TRBD1. The trim removed 3 bases at V and 2 bases at J, leaving 11 bases unmatched. CDR1 is DFQATT, CDR2 SNEGSKA, per germline (reference sequence). This CDR3 region has 16 residues.

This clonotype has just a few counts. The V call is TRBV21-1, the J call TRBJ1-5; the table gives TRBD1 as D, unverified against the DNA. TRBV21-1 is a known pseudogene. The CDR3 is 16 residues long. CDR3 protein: CASSGSDRGDNQPQHF. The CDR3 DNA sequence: TGTGCCAGCAGCGGTTCGGACAGGGGGGACAATCAGCCCCAGCATTTT.

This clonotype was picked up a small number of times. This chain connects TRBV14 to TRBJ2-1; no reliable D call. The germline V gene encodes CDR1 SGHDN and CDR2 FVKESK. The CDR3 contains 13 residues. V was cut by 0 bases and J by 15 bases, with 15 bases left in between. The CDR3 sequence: CASSQDRWTLLFF. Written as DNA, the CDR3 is TGTGCCAGCAGCCAAGATAGGTGGACCCTTTTGTTCTTC.

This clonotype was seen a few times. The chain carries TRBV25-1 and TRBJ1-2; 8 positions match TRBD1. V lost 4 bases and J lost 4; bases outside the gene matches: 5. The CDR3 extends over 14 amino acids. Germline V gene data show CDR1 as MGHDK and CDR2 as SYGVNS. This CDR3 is CASSVGQGGYGYTF. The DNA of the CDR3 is TGTGCCAGCAGTGTAGGACAGGGAGGCTATGGCTACACCTTC.

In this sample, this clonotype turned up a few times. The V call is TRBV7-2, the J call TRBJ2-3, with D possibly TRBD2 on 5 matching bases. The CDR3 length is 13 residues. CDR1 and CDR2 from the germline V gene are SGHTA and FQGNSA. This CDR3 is CAETWTSTDTQYF. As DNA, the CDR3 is TGTGCAGAGACATGGACTAGCACAGATACGCAGTATTTT.

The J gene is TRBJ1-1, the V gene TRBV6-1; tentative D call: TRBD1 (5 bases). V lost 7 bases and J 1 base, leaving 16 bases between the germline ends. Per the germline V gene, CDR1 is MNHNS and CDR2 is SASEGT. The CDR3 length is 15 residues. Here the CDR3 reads CASKINGAGNTEAFF. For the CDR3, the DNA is TGTGCCAGCAAAATCAACGGGGCGGGGAACACTGAAGCTTTCTTT.

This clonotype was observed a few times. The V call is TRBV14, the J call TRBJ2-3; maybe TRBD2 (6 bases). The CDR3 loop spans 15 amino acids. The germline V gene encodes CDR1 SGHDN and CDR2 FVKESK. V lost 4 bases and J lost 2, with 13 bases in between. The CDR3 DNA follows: TGTGCCAGCAGCCGGCGGGGACGGATCACAGATACGCAGTATTTT. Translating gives CASSRRGRITDTQYF.

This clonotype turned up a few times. CDR3: CASNSGGASIVADTQYF. CDR3 coding DNA: TGTGCCAGCAACTCTGGGGGAGCGTCAATTGTGGCAGATACGCAGTATTTT. The V and J genes are TRBV6-2 or TRBV6-3 and TRBJ2-3; D is tentatively TRBD1 or TRBD2 (5 bases each). The V end lost 7 bases, the J end lost 4 bases, and 24 bases lay between the germline ends. The germline CDR1 and CDR2 sequences are MNHEY and SVGEGT. The CDR3 is 17 amino acids.

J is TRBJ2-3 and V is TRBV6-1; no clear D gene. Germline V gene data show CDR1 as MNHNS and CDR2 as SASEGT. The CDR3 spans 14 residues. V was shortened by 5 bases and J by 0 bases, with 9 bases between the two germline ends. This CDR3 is CASSLQASTDTQYF. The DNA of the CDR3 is TGTGCCAGCAGTCTTCAGGCGAGCACAGATACGCAGTATTTT.

In nucleotides, the CDR3 is TGCGCCAGCAGCTTGGGACGCACCGACTATGGCTACACCTTC. Translation gives CASSLGRTDYGYTF. The rearrangement links TRBV5-1 to TRBJ1-2; D ambiguous. Trimming cost V 0 bases and J 3 bases, with 9 bases left between them. Germline CDR1 reads SGHRS; CDR2 reads YFSETQ. The CDR3 consists of 14 residues.

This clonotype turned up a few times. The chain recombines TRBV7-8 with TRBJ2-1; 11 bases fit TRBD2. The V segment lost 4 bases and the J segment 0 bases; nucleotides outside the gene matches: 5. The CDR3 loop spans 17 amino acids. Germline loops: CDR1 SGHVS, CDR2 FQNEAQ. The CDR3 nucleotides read TGTGCCAGCAGCTCGACTAGCGGGGACAGCTCCTACAATGAGCAGTTCTTC. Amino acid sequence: CASSSTSGDSSYNEQFF. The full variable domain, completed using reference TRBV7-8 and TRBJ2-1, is GAGVSQSPRYKVAKRGQDVALRCDPISGHVSLFWYQQALGQGPEFLTYFQNEAQLDKSGLPSDRFFAERPEGSVSTLKIQRTQQEDSAVYLCASSSTSGDSSYNEQFFGPGTRLTVL.

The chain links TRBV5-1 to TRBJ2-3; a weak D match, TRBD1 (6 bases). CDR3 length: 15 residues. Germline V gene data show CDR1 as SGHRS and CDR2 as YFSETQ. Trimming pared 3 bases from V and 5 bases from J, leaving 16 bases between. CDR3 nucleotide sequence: TGCGCCAGCAGCTGGGCGAGTGCAGGGGAAGATACGCAGTATTTT. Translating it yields CASSWASAGEDTQYF.

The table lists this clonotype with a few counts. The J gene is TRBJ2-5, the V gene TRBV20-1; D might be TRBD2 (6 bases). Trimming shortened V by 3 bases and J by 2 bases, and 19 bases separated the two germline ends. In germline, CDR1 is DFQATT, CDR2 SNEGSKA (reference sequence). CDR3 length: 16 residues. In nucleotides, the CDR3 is TGCAGTGCTAGTGGGGAAGGAGGGAGACAACAAGAGACCCAGTACTTC. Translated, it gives CSASGEGGRQQETQYF.

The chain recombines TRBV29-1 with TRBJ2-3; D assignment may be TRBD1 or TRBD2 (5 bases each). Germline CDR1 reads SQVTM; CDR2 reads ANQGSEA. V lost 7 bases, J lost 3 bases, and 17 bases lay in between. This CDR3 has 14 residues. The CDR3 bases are TGCAGCGCCGAGGCCGGTGGGGGAACAGATACGCAGTATTTT. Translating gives CSAEAGGGTDTQYF.

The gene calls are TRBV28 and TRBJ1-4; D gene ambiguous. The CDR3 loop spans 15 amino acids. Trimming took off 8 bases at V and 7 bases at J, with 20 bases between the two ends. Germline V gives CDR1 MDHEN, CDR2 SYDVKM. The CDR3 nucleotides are TGTGCCAGCGGTTCTCGGCCCGACCGGGGTGAAAAACTGTTTTTT. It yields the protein CASGSRPDRGEKLFF.

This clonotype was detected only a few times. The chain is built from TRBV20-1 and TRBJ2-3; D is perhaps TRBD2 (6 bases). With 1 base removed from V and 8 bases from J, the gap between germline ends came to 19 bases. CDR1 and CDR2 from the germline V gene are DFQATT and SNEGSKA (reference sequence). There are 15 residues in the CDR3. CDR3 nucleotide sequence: TGCAGTGCTAGAGTTGTCGGGCGGCGGGACGGTACGCAGTATTTT. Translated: CSARVVGRRDGTQYF.

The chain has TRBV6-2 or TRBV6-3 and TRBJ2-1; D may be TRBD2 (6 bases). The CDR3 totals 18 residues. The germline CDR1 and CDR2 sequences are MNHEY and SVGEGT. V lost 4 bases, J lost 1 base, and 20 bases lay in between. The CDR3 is CASSWIMTRASSYNEQFF. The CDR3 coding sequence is TGTGCCAGCAGTTGGATTATGACTAGAGCGAGTTCCTACAATGAGCAGTTCTTC.

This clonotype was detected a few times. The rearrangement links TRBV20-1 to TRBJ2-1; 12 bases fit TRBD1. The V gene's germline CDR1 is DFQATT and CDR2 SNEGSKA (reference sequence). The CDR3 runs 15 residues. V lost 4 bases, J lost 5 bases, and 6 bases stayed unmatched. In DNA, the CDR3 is TGCAGTGCTATCCGCCGGGACAGGGGGCACAATGAGCAGTTCTTC. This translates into CSAIRRDRGHNEQFF.

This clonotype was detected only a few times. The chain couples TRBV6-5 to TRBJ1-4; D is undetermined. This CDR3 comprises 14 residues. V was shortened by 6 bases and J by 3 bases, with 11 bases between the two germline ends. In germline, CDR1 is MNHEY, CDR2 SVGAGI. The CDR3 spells CASSYARSNEKLFF. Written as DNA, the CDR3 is TGTGCCAGCAGCTACGCACGGTCTAATGAAAAACTGTTTTTT.

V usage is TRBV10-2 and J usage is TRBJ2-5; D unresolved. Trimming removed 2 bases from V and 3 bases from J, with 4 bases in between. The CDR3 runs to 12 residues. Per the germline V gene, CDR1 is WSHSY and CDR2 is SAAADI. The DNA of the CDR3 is TGCGCCAGCAGTGAGAGGGAAGAGACCCAGTACTTC. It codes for CASSEREETQYF.

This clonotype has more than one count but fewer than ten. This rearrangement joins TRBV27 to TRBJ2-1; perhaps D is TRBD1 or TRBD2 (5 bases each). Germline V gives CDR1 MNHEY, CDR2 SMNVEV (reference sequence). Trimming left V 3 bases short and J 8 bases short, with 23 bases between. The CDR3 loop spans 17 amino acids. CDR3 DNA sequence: TGTGCCAGCAGTTTGGGGAATATTGGGACCGGTATGGATGAGCAGTTCTTC. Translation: CASSLGNIGTGMDEQFF.

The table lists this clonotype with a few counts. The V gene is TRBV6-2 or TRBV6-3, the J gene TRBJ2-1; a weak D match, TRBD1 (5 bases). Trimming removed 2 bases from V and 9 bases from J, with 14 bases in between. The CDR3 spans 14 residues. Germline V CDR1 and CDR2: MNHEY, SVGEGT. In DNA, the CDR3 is TGTGCCAGCAGTTACGGGGCCGAACCCGGTGAGCAGTTCTTC. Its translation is CASSYGAEPGEQFF.

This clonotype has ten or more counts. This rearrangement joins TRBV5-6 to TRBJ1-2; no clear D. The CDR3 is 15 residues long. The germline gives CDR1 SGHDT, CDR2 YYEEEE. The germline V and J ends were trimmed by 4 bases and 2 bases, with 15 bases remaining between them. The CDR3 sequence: CASSVRTTANYGYTF. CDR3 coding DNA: TGTGCCAGCAGCGTTCGGACGACTGCCAACTATGGCTACACCTTC.

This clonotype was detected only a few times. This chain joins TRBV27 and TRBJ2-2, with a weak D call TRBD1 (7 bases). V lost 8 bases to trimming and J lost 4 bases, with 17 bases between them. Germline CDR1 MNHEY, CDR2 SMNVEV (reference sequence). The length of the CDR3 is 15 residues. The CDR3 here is CASCFQGGSTGELFF. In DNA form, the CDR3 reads TGTGCCAGCTGCTTTCAGGGGGGCAGCACCGGGGAGCTGTTTTTT.

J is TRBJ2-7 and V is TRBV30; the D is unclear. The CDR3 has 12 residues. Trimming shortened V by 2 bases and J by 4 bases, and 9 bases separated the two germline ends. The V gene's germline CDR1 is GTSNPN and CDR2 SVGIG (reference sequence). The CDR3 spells CAWSPAVYEQYF. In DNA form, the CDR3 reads TGTGCCTGGAGTCCGGCGGTGTACGAGCAGTACTTC.

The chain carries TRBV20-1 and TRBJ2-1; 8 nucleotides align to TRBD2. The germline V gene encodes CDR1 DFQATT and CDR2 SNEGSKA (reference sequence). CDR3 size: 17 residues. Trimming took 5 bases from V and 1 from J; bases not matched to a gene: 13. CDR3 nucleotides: TGCAGTGCTGGACTACCGGGACTAGTTATGTCCTACAATGAGCAGTTCTTC. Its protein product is CSAGLPGLVMSYNEQFF.

CDR3 sequence reads: CACCRRDFNNEQFF. CDR3 bases: TGTGCCTGCTGCCGCCGGGACTTTAACAATGAGCAGTTCTTC. J is TRBJ2-1 and V is TRBV2; a possible D gene is TRBD2 (6 bases). The germline V gene encodes CDR1 SNHLY and CDR2 FYNNEI. The CDR3 has 14 residues. V was cut by 11 bases and J by 5 bases, with 19 bases left in between.